This TCR beta chain appears in the sequencing data of a study of lymphopenia after photon versus proton radiotherapy. In regard to this clone: The antigen is undetermined.

Trimming removed 5 bases from V and 6 bases from J; junction bases left unmatched: 3. The CDR3 totals 12 residues. Germline assignment: CDR1 SGHTA and CDR2 FQGNSA. Study conclusions and caveats: Oligoclonal CD8+ Temra expansion after nadir drove photon patients' diversity drop. Larger post-nadir TCR diversity loss correlated inversely with survival in deceased patients. Photon-treated patients lost naive T cells and TCR diversity; proton-treated stayed stable. Authors raise, but do not show, better survival with proton therapy.

Method: immunoSEQ multiplex PCR; TCRdb's copy keeps in-frame clones and lacks some. The data contain around 29,000 clones, about 80% of them seen just once; the ten biggest clones take up more than 12%. The sample here was peripheral blood, taken from a patient treated with proton-based radiotherapy. The receptor was isolated from a woman aged 65 to 85 with pancreatic cancer. The chain recombines TRBV7-2 with TRBJ2-7; 8 bases are shared with TRBD1. The CDR3 nucleotides are TGTGCCAGCAGCGTAGGGACAGGCGAGCAGTACTTC. Its protein is CASSVGTGEQYF. Drawing the rest from reference TRBV7-2 and TRBJ2-7, the complete variable domain is GAGVSQSPSNKVTEKGKDVELRCDPISGHTALYWYRQSLGQGLEFLIYFQGNSAPDKSGLPSDRFSAERTGGSVSTLTIQRTQQEDSAVYLCASSVGTGEQYFGPGTRLTVT.